The rows below give T cell receptor beta chains drawn from one sample of a study of T cell responses to AZD1222 COVID-19 vaccine. Measured with immunoSEQ multiplex PCR; TCRdb has only the in-frame clones, and not every one. The profile shows around 90,000 clones, roughly 88% of them singletons. The source was peripheral blood, collected on day 0 of AZD1222 vaccination. Source of these receptors: an adult in good health. CDR3s include the opening cysteine and the closing phenylalanine or tryptophan. D genes are given only for firm matches. Clone size, where shown, is once, few, many, or a class for clones that have expanded.

CDR3 | DNA | V | D | J | size | length
CASSAQRLSSYNEQFF | TGCGCCAGCAGTGCACAGCGCCTCAGCTCCTACAATGAGCAGTTCTTC | TRBV10-2 | NA | TRBJ2-1 | NA | 16
CASSRPGLAGGTYEQYF | TGTGCCAGCAGCAGACCCGGACTAGCGGGGGGAACCTACGAGCAGTACTTC | TRBV11-2 | TRBD2 | TRBJ2-7 | NA | 17
CASSIGRSSWGTDTQYF | TGTGCCAGTAGTATAGGAAGAAGCTCTTGGGGCACAGATACGCAGTATTTT | TRBV19 | NA | TRBJ2-3 | NA | 17
CASSLGPGSNQPQHF | TGTGCCAGCAGCCTCGGGCCAGGGAGCAATCAGCCCCAGCATTTT | TRBV6-5 | NA | TRBJ1-5 | NA | 15
CASSQEDRFNEKLFF | TGTGCCAGCAGCCAAGAGGACAGATTTAATGAAAAACTGTTTTTT | TRBV14 | NA | TRBJ1-4 | NA | 15
CASSYPPGQGRGDGANVLTF | TGCGCCAGCAGCTATCCGCCTGGGCAGGGTCGAGGGGATGGGGCCAACGTCCTGACTTTC | TRBV5-1 | NA | TRBJ2-6 | NA | 20
CASSPRWTDSPLHF | TGTGCCAGCAGCCCCCGGTGGACGGATTCACCCCTCCACTTT | TRBV7-2 | NA | TRBJ1-6 | few | 14
CASSLDSTDTQYF | TGCGCCAGCAGCTTGGACAGCACAGATACGCAGTATTTT | TRBV5-1 | NA | TRBJ2-3 | NA | 13
CASSELMNTEAFF | TGTGCCAGCAGCGAGTTGATGAACACTGAAGCTTTCTTT | TRBV7-9 | NA | TRBJ1-1 | NA | 13
CASNGGRGQPQHF | TGTGCCAGTAATGGGGGGCGCGGTCAGCCCCAGCATTTT | TRBV19 | NA | TRBJ1-5 | once | 13
CASSARTGGYEQYF | TGTGCCAGCAGTGCCCGGACAGGGGGTTACGAGCAGTACTTC | TRBV25-1 | TRBD1 | TRBJ2-7 | NA | 14
CASSYPHGTGHSPLHF | TGTGCCAGCAGTTACCCACACGGGACAGGGCATTCACCCCTCCACTTT | TRBV6-5 | TRBD1 | TRBJ1-6 | NA | 16
CSASSGGTTDTQYF | TGCAGTGCCAGTAGCGGGGGGACCACAGATACGCAGTATTTT | TRBV20-1 | TRBD2 | TRBJ2-3 | NA | 14
CAISLGLEFGELFF | TGTGCCATCAGTTTGGGCCTGGAGTTCGGGGAGCTGTTTTTT | TRBV10-3 | NA | TRBJ2-2 | NA | 14
CASSPTRSSGGTTDTQYF | TGTGCCAGCAGCCCCACACGATCTAGCGGGGGGACCACAGATACGCAGTATTTT | TRBV7-2 | TRBD2 | TRBJ2-3 | NA | 18
CASSPSTGPWPEQYF | TGTGCCAGCAGCCCGTCGACGGGACCTTGGCCCGAGCAGTACTTC | TRBV7-6 | NA | TRBJ2-7 | NA | 15
CASSQGKGRADTQYF | TGTGCCAGCAGCCAGGGGAAGGGACGAGCAGATACGCAGTATTTT | TRBV7-3 | NA | TRBJ2-3 | once | 15
CASSFRQGVGRRYF | TGTGCCAGCAGCTTCCGACAGGGGGTAGGACGAAGGTACTTC | TRBV7-2 | TRBD1 | TRBJ2-7 | NA | 14
CASSLYPRQGNQPQHF | TGTGCCAGCAGTTTATACCCCCGACAGGGCAATCAGCCCCAGCATTTT | TRBV28 | NA | TRBJ1-5 | NA | 16
CASSLDGGRGEKLFF | TGTGCCAGCAGCTTAGATGGAGGAAGAGGAGAAAAACTGTTTTTT | TRBV7-2 | NA | TRBJ1-4 | NA | 15
CASSWWVAGGQETQYF | TGCGCCAGCAGCTGGTGGGTAGCGGGGGGACAAGAGACCCAGTACTTC | TRBV5-1 | TRBD2 | TRBJ2-5 | NA | 16
CATAGGGTYEQYF | TGTGCCACTGCGGGGGGGGGAACCTACGAGCAGTACTTC | TRBV24-1 | TRBD2 | TRBJ2-7 | NA | 13
CASSDSTHTQYF | TGTGCCAGCAGTGACTCGACCCATACGCAGTATTTT | TRBV6-4 | NA | TRBJ2-3 | NA | 12
CASRRAGDRLPYEQYF | TGTGCCAGTAGGAGGGCCGGAGACAGGCTACCCTACGAGCAGTACTTC | TRBV19 | NA | TRBJ2-7 | NA | 16
CASSFRGGWNTGELFF | TGTGCCAGCAGCTTTAGGGGCGGATGGAACACCGGGGAGCTGTTTTTT | TRBV11-2 | NA | TRBJ2-2 | once | 16
CASSDSSHGYTF | TGTGCCAGCAGTGACTCGAGTCATGGCTACACCTTC | TRBV6-4 | NA | TRBJ1-2 | NA | 12
CASSRGRAFSNTGELFF | TGTGCCAGCTCACGCGGCAGGGCCTTTTCGAACACCGGGGAGCTGTTTTTT | TRBV18 | NA | TRBJ2-2 | once | 17
CASRLTGNTEAFF | TGTGCCAGCAGGCTTACTGGGAACACTGAAGCTTTCTTT | TRBV7-9 | NA | TRBJ1-1 | NA | 13
CASKPGGVGAGNTIYF | TGTGCCAGCAAACCTGGCGGGGTAGGTGCTGGAAACACCATATATTTT | TRBV27 | NA | TRBJ1-3 | NA | 16
CASSLWGGDQPQHF | TGTGCCAGCAGTTTATGGGGGGGGGATCAGCCCCAGCATTTT | TRBV28 | NA | TRBJ1-5 | NA | 14
CASSRSGTGIYNEQFF | TGTGCCAGCAGCCGAAGTGGGACAGGGATCTACAATGAGCAGTTCTTC | TRBV7-3 | TRBD1 | TRBJ2-1 | NA | 16
CASSLSGTGSEGRYNEQFF | TGTGCCAGCAGTTTATCGGGGACAGGGAGCGAGGGCAGGTACAATGAGCAGTTCTTC | TRBV27 | TRBD1 | TRBJ2-1 | NA | 19
CASSWTSTRGASYEQYF | TGCGCCAGCAGCTGGACCTCGACAAGAGGCGCGTCCTACGAGCAGTACTTC | TRBV5-1 | NA | TRBJ2-7 | few | 17
CASSSRVAYEQYF | TGTGCCAGTAGTAGTAGGGTGGCCTACGAGCAGTACTTC | TRBV19 | NA | TRBJ2-7 | NA | 13
CASSHRDLSGNTIYF | TGTGCCAGCAGCCACAGGGACCTCTCTGGAAACACCATATATTTT | TRBV7-2 | NA | TRBJ1-3 | once | 15
CASNLYRVSYEQYF | TGTGCCAGCAATTTATACAGGGTTTCCTACGAGCAGTACTTC | TRBV2 | NA | TRBJ2-7 | NA | 14
CASSLNWNQPQHF | TGTGCCAGCAGCTTAAATTGGAATCAGCCCCAGCATTTT | TRBV7-9 | NA | TRBJ1-5 | few | 13
CASSLRQGMNTEAFF | TGCGCCAGCAGCCTGAGACAGGGAATGAACACTGAAGCTTTCTTT | TRBV5-1 | TRBD1 | TRBJ1-1 | once | 15
CATSKGGRNQPQHF | TGTGCCACCTCGAAGGGGGGGCGTAATCAGCCCCAGCATTTT | TRBV15 | NA | TRBJ1-5 | NA | 14
CASSERQNYGYTF | TGTGCCAGCAGTGAAAGACAGAACTATGGCTACACCTTC | TRBV2 | NA | TRBJ1-2 | NA | 13
CASSLRGLGTGPPYGYTF | TGTGCCAGCAGCCTTAGGGGTCTAGGGACAGGGCCTCCCTATGGCTACACCTTC | TRBV11-2 | TRBD1 | TRBJ1-2 | NA | 18
CASSLALTAAEQYF | TGTGCCAGCAGCTTAGCTCTGACCGCGGCCGAGCAGTACTTC | TRBV7-9 | NA | TRBJ2-7 | NA | 14
CASSPGLKVYNEQFF | TGTGCCAGCTCACCAGGGTTGAAGGTTTACAATGAGCAGTTCTTC | TRBV18 | NA | TRBJ2-1 | once | 15
CASSLFGNTIYF | TGTGCCAGCAGCCTGTTCGGAAACACCATATATTTT | TRBV11-2 | NA | TRBJ1-3 | NA | 12
CASSPLAGAIDTQYF | TGTGCCAGCAGCCCCCTAGCGGGGGCCATAGATACGCAGTATTTT | TRBV7-9 | TRBD2 | TRBJ2-3 | few | 15
CASRVTPVTYEQYF | TGTGCCAGCAGAGTCACCCCTGTAACCTACGAGCAGTACTTC | TRBV2 | NA | TRBJ2-7 | NA | 14
CASSFRGMLTEAFF | TGCGCCAGCAGCTTCAGGGGGATGTTAACTGAAGCTTTCTTT | TRBV5-1 | TRBD1 | TRBJ1-1 | NA | 14
CASSQDWDLTYEQYF | TGTGCCAGCAGCCAAGATTGGGACTTAACCTACGAGCAGTACTTC | TRBV4-2 | NA | TRBJ2-7 | NA | 15
CASGTDNSPLHF | TGTGCCAGCGGGACAGATAATTCACCCCTCCACTTT | TRBV6-5 | TRBD1 | TRBJ1-6 | NA | 12
CAISGTGEIYNEQFF | TGTGCCATCAGTGGAACAGGGGAAATATACAATGAGCAGTTCTTC | TRBV10-3 | TRBD1 | TRBJ2-1 | NA | 15
CAISDYSYEQYF | TGTGCCATCAGTGACTACTCCTACGAGCAGTACTTC | TRBV10-3 | NA | TRBJ2-7 | NA | 12
CASHKGTGNTGELFF | TGTGCCAGCCACAAGGGGACAGGGAACACCGGGGAGCTGTTTTTT | TRBV18 | TRBD1 | TRBJ2-2 | few | 15
CASSLGGADGYTF | TGTGCCAGCAGTTTAGGAGGGGCGGATGGCTACACCTTC | TRBV12-3/TRBV12-4 | NA | TRBJ1-2 | few | 13
CASSPGTANTEAFF | TGTGCCAGTAGTCCCGGGACAGCGAACACTGAAGCTTTCTTT | TRBV19 | TRBD1 | TRBJ1-1 | NA | 14